The 25 T cell receptor beta chains in this list originate from one sample, sequenced in a study of shared clonotypes between healthy human individuals. Positive CCR7 selection of CD45RO-negative cells yielded the naive CD8 cells, and terminally differentiated effector memory CD45RA+ cells were excluded. Using immunoSEQ multiplex PCR, the repertoire was profiled, and TCRdb retains in-frame clones only, with some absent. Here the sample spans about 1,800,000 clones, about 95% being singletons. The sample comprised naive CD8+ T cells sorted from blood. The receptors here all came from a man between 18 and 35 years old in good health.

The chain employs TRBV4-1 and TRBJ2-4; 10 bases map to TRBD2. With V trimmed by 4 bases and J by 1 base, 1 base remained unmatched. The CDR3 is 15 residues long. From germline, CDR1 is MGHRA and CDR2 YSYEKL. CDR3 sequence reads: CASSPSGGAKNIQYF. The DNA for the CDR3 is TGCGCCAGCAGCCCTAGCGGGGGTGCCAAAAACATTCAGTACTTC.

J is TRBJ1-2 and V is TRBV29-1; TRBD1 might be the D (5 bases). The CDR3 sequence is 11 residues long. V lost 0 bases and J 8 bases, leaving 7 bases between the germline ends. From germline, CDR1 is SQVTM and CDR2 ANQGSEA. CDR3 sequence: CSVEDGDGYTF. The CDR3 nucleotides are TGCAGCGTTGAAGACGGGGACGGCTACACCTTC.

The rearrangement uses TRBV7-9 and TRBJ2-7; TRBD1 matches at 7 bases. V lost 6 bases, J lost 4 bases, and 12 bases stayed unmatched. CDR1 and CDR2 from the germline V gene are SEHNR and FQNEAQ (reference sequence). The CDR3 consists of 15 residues. The CDR3 here is CASRAGTALIYEQYF. In DNA, the CDR3 is TGTGCCAGCAGAGCCGGGACAGCCTTAATTTACGAGCAGTACTTC.

The V and J genes are TRBV7-9 and TRBJ2-7; D unresolved. V was trimmed by 3 bases and J by 3 bases, leaving 15 bases between them. The CDR3 consists of 15 residues. Germline V lookup: CDR1 SEHNR, CDR2 FQNEAQ (reference sequence). The CDR3 DNA sequence: TGTGCCAGCAGCTTCGCCCTTGGGCAGCGCTACGAGCAGTACTTC. It specifies CASSFALGQRYEQYF.

The chain links TRBV7-2 to TRBJ2-1; a possible D gene is TRBD1 (5 bases). Trimming removed 2 bases at V and 2 bases at J, with 13 bases between. CDR3 size: 16 residues. CDR1 is SGHTA, CDR2 FQGNSA, per germline. The CDR3 spells CASSLIAGWAYNEQFF. DNA for the CDR3: TGTGCCAGCAGCTTAATAGCAGGGTGGGCCTACAATGAGCAGTTCTTC.

The chain carries TRBV6-5 and TRBJ2-7; D remains unclear. V was pared by 8 bases and J by 6 bases, with 5 bases between. Germline V gene sequence: CDR1 MNHEY, CDR2 SVGAGI. CDR3 length: 9 amino acids. CDR3 in DNA: TGTGCCAGCGGGTTCGAGCAGTACTTC. Amino acids: CASGFEQYF.

This chain joins TRBV4-3 and TRBJ2-7; possibly TRBD1 or TRBD2 for D (5 bases each). Germline-derived CDR1 and CDR2 are LGHNA and YSLEER. V was cut by 4 bases and J by 6 bases, with 19 bases left in between. The CDR3 covers 15 residues. The CDR3 is CASSRLYPGTVEQYF. The CDR3, as DNA: TGCGCCAGCAGCCGTTTATACCCCGGGACGGTCGAGCAGTACTTC.

The genes are TRBV4-1 and TRBJ1-5; D unclear. CDR3 length: 15 amino acids. The V gene's germline CDR1 is MGHRA and CDR2 YSYEKL. V lost 2 bases, J lost 6 bases, and 14 bases lay in between. CDR3 protein: CASSQLVRSGQPQHF. CDR3 sequence (DNA): TGCGCCAGCAGCCAATTAGTCCGGTCAGGTCAGCCCCAGCATTTT.

The rearrangement joins TRBV7-3 to TRBJ1-6; 8 bases line up with TRBD1. The V gene's germline CDR1 is SGHTA and CDR2 FQGTGA. V gave up 8 bases and J gave up 9 bases; unmatched junction bases: 12. The CDR3 has 15 amino acids. Written as DNA, the CDR3 is TGTGCCAGCGGGGTGTTGCAGGGGGCAGGTTCACCCCTCCACTTT. As protein: CASGVLQGAGSPLHF.

The chain has TRBV5-1 and TRBJ1-1; D remains ambiguous. V lost 1 base, J lost 6 bases, and 10 bases lay in between. The CDR3 loop spans 13 amino acids. Germline CDR1 reads SGHRS; CDR2 reads YFSETQ. The CDR3 region is CASSLSQFAEAFF. In DNA form, the CDR3 reads TGCGCCAGCAGCTTGTCCCAGTTCGCTGAAGCTTTCTTT. Based on the CDR3 plus reference TRBV5-1 and TRBJ1-1, the full variable domain is KAGVTQTPRYLIKTRGQQVTLSCSPISGHRSVSWYQQTPGQGLQFLFEYFSETQRNKGNFPGRFSGRQFSNSRSEMNVSTLELGDSALYLCASSLSQFAEAFFGQGTRLTVV.

This sequence joins TRBV7-9 and TRBJ2-7; a weak D match, TRBD1 (5 bases). V dropped 1 base and J dropped 6 bases, with 16 bases sitting between them. The CDR3 is 15 residues long. The germline CDR1 and CDR2 sequences are SEHNR and FQNEAQ (reference sequence). The CDR3 coding sequence is TGTGCCAGCAGCTTAGTCGGTATAGGGGAAGTCGAGCAGTACTTC. It yields the protein CASSLVGIGEVEQYF.

The chain carries TRBV11-2 and TRBJ2-7; D might be TRBD1 (6 bases). The CDR3 totals 15 residues. Trimming pared 4 bases from V and 3 bases from J, leaving 16 bases between. Germline lookup yields CDR1 SGHAT and CDR2 FQNNGV. CDR3 sequence (DNA): TGTGCCAGCAGCTCACAAACTAGAGGGGGCTACGAGCAGTACTTC. It translates to CASSSQTRGGYEQYF.

The sample holds one count of this clone. The sample holds other DNA sequences that translate to the same CDR3. This chain connects TRBV4-1 to TRBJ2-5; D perhaps matches TRBD2 (5 bases). The CDR3 sequence is 15 residues long. CDR1 and CDR2 (germline): MGHRA, YSYEKL. V lost 0 bases and J 2 bases, leaving 10 bases between the germline ends. The CDR3 protein is CASSQDPGVQETQYF. CDR3 nucleotides: TGCGCCAGCAGCCAAGATCCCGGGGTTCAAGAGACCCAGTACTTC.

To note about this clone: One junction end disagrees with the germline gene, perhaps due to a read error. CDR3 residues: CASSGPLGTGVIF. The CDR3 bases are TGTGCCAGCAGCGGCCCCCTGGGGACAGGGGTGATCTTC. V and J are TRBV7-9 and TRBJ2-1; 10 bases are shared with TRBD1. Germline-derived CDR1 and CDR2 are SEHNR and FQNEAQ (reference sequence). The CDR3 has 13 amino acids.

This sequence joins TRBV7-9 and TRBJ2-5, with 14 nucleotides matching TRBD2. CDR1 is SEHNR and CDR2 is FQNEAQ in the germline V gene (reference sequence). There are 18 residues in the CDR3. J was trimmed by 5 bases and V by 4 bases; bases with no gene match: 12. CDR3 DNA sequence: TGTGCCAGCAGCTCATCGGGGGGACTAGCGGGAGTGAGGGAGACCCAGTACTTC. Its translation is CASSSSGGLAGVRETQYF. Looking up the rest from reference TRBV7-9 and TRBJ2-5 gives the full variable domain: DTGVSQNPRHKITKRGQNVTFRCDPISEHNRLYWYRQTLGQGPEFLTYFQNEAQLEKSRLLSDRFSAERPKGSFSTLEIQRTEQGDSAMYLCASSSSGGLAGVRETQYFGPGTRLLVL.

The chain combines TRBV6-1 with TRBJ2-7; 11 bases match TRBD2. V was clipped by 6 bases and J by 12 bases; unmatched bases: 7. Per germline, CDR1 MNHNS and CDR2 SASEGT. CDR3 length: 12 amino acids. For the CDR3, the DNA is TGTGCCAGCAGGGACTGGACTAGCGGGTCGTACTTC. Its translation: CASRDWTSGSYF.

The chain employs TRBV7-8 and TRBJ2-1, with 13 nucleotides matching TRBD2. V was pared by 1 base and J by 3 bases, with 9 bases of the junction left unmatched. The germline V gene encodes CDR1 SGHVS and CDR2 FQNEAQ. The CDR3 is 19 residues long. The CDR3 bases are TGTGCCAGCAGCTTAGACCAACAGGGACTAGCGGGAATCTACAATGAGCAGTTCTTC. Encoded protein: CASSLDQQGLAGIYNEQFF.

As to this clone: Other DNA sequences within the sample encode an identical CDR3. The V gene is TRBV5-1, the J gene TRBJ1-1, with D perhaps matching TRBD1 (5 bases). Germline V gene lookup returns CDR1 SGHRS and CDR2 YFSETQ. Trimming stripped 2 bases from V and 2 bases from J, with 10 bases between. This CDR3 comprises 14 residues. Here the CDR3 DNA reads TGCGCCAGCAGCTTCAGGGATTCTAACACTGAAGCTTTCTTT. This encodes CASSFRDSNTEAFF.

The chain recombines TRBV11-2 with TRBJ2-7; 12 nucleotides agree with TRBD2. Germline V gene lookup returns CDR1 SGHAT and CDR2 FQNNGV. Trimming took 4 bases from V and 3 from J; bases not matched to a gene: 7. This CDR3 contains 16 residues. CDR3 loop: CASSSRRLAGDYEQYF. The CDR3 bases are TGTGCCAGCAGCTCAAGACGACTAGCGGGGGACTACGAGCAGTACTTC.

This rearrangement joins TRBV7-9 to TRBJ2-7; weak D call: TRBD2 (6 bases). Trimming pared 4 bases from V and 4 bases from J, leaving 17 bases between. Looked up from germline, CDR1 is SEHNR and CDR2 is FQNEAQ (reference sequence). The CDR3 totals 15 residues. Here the CDR3 reads CASSSTGGFAYEQYF. As DNA, the CDR3 is TGTGCCAGCAGCTCGACTGGAGGGTTTGCGTACGAGCAGTACTTC.

This clone was seen a few times. The rearrangement uses TRBV19 and TRBJ1-6; 11 bases align to TRBD1. The CDR3 runs 16 residues. V gave up 3 bases and J gave up 8 bases; unmatched junction bases: 6. The germline V gene encodes CDR1 LNHDA and CDR2 SQIVND (reference sequence). The CDR3: CASSILGTGGDSPLHF. CDR3 DNA: TGTGCCAGTAGTATTCTAGGGACAGGGGGAGATTCACCCCTCCACTTT.

The chain couples TRBV5-5 to TRBJ2-7; D unresolved. The germline gives CDR1 SGHKS, CDR2 YYEKEE (reference sequence). Trimming stripped 2 bases from V and 4 bases from J, with 13 bases between. The CDR3 is 14 residues long. The CDR3 reads CASSFYGPLYEQYF. The CDR3 nucleotides read TGTGCCAGCAGCTTTTACGGGCCGCTTTACGAGCAGTACTTC.

This clone showed up just once. The rearrangement uses TRBV7-8 and TRBJ2-4, with D maybe TRBD2 (5 bases). CDR1 and CDR2 (germline): SGHVS, FQNEAQ. The CDR3 has 15 amino acids. V was cut by 2 bases and J by 6 bases, with 14 bases left in between. In DNA, the CDR3 is TGTGCCAGCAGCTTAAGCCACGAGGGAAGAAACATTCAGTACTTC. Amino acid sequence: CASSLSHEGRNIQYF.

The V call is TRBV9, the J call TRBJ1-6; D gene uncertain. This CDR3 region has 15 residues. Per germline, CDR1 SGDLS and CDR2 YYNGEE. Trimming pared 0 bases from V and 5 bases from J, leaving 9 bases between. The CDR3, as DNA: TGTGCCAGCAGCGTAGGCGGTGCTGATAATTCACCCCTCCACTTT. It yields the protein CASSVGGADNSPLHF. Using reference TRBV9 and TRBJ1-6 for the parts outside the CDR3, the full variable domain is DSGVTQTPKHLITATGQRVTLRCSPRSGDLSVYWYQQSLDQGLQFLIQYYNGEERAKGNILERFSAQQFPDLHSELNLSSLELGDSALYFCASSVGGADNSPLHFGNGTRLTVT.

Concerning this clone: Other DNA sequences of this sample code for an identical CDR3. The chain joins TRBV4-1 to TRBJ2-7; maybe TRBD1 (5 bases). V lost 1 base and J 2 bases, leaving 12 bases between the germline ends. The length of the CDR3 is 15 residues. The germline V gene has CDR1 MGHRA and CDR2 YSYEKL. The CDR3 loop reads CASSQGTGATYEQYF. The CDR3 region has the DNA TGCGCCAGCAGCCAAGGAACAGGAGCGACCTACGAGCAGTACTTC.